The 20 T cell receptor beta chains below all came from one sample that was sequenced in a study of identifying expanded T cells in peripheral blood. The data were produced by immunoSEQ multiplex PCR, yet TCRdb's version contains in-frame clones alone and is incomplete. The sample has approximately 94,000 clones, about 90% seen once. Material for sequencing was blood. All receptors derive from a person aged 18-70 years in good health.

This rearrangement joins TRBV11-3 to TRBJ2-7; no reliable D call. Trimming removed 4 bases from V and 2 bases from J, with 6 bases in between. The CDR3 is made up of 12 amino acids. Germline values: CDR1 SGHNT, CDR2 YENEEA. Here the CDR3 reads CASSYGPYEQYF. In DNA form, the CDR3 reads TGTGCCAGCAGCTACGGGCCCTACGAGCAGTACTTC.

V gene TRBV7-9 combines with J gene TRBJ1-4; TRBD1 matches at 9 bases. The CDR3 is 14 amino acids. The junction had 3 bases not matched to a gene; V was cut back by 5 bases and J by 5 bases. Germline CDR1 and CDR2: SEHNR and FQNEAQ (reference sequence). CDR3 DNA: TGTGCCAGCAGCCAGGGACAGGGAAATGAAAAACTGTTTTTT. This encodes CASSQGQGNEKLFF.

The chain has TRBV11-1 and TRBJ2-3, with 11 bases lining up with TRBD2. The CDR3 covers 16 residues. The germline V gene encodes CDR1 SGHAT and CDR2 FQDESV (reference sequence). The V segment lost 4 bases and the J segment 5 bases; nucleotides outside the gene matches: 8. The CDR3 nucleotides read TGTGCCAGCAGCTCCCGACTAGCGGGACCGGGAGATACGCAGTATTTT. Its translation: CASSSRLAGPGDTQYF.

This chain uses TRBV6-1 with TRBJ1-3; D is ambiguous. The V gene's germline CDR1 is MNHNS and CDR2 SASEGT. This CDR3 spans 14 amino acids. V was shortened by 4 bases and J by 0 bases, with 7 bases between the two germline ends. The CDR3: CASSVASSGNTIYF. DNA for the CDR3: TGTGCCAGCAGTGTTGCCAGCTCTGGAAACACCATATATTTT.

The V and J genes are TRBV6-6 and TRBJ2-1, with TRBD2 matching 9 bases. The CDR3 sequence is 15 residues long. The J segment lost 12 bases and the V segment lost 7 bases, leaving 16 bases of the junction unmatched. Germline lookup yields CDR1 MNHNY and CDR2 SVGAGI (reference sequence). CDR3 loop: CASTPEGGLARRQFF. CDR3 nucleotides: TGTGCCAGCACCCCCGAGGGGGGACTAGCTAGGAGGCAGTTCTTC.

This clone was detected a few times. The CDR3 DNA follows: TGCGCCAGCAGCTTTGGAACTGGGGGCACTGAAGCTTTCTTT. It is translated as CASSFGTGGTEAFF. V is TRBV5-1 and J is TRBJ1-1, with a weak D call TRBD1 (5 bases). V was trimmed by 2 bases and J by 4 bases, leaving 12 bases between them. Germline CDR1 is SGHRS and CDR2 is YFSETQ. This CDR3 is built from 14 residues.

This clone has a count of ten or more. The chain has TRBV29-1 and TRBJ1-2; unclear D gene. The V gene lost 7 bases and the J gene lost 8 bases, with 23 bases spanning the gap. Germline V gene lookup returns CDR1 SQVTM and CDR2 ANQGSEA. The CDR3 consists of 14 residues. The CDR3 reads CSATLRVRGNGYTF. CDR3 DNA: TGCAGCGCAACTTTAAGGGTTCGAGGGAACGGCTACACCTTC.

The V gene is TRBV2, the J gene TRBJ1-3; tentatively, D is TRBD1 (5 bases). The CDR3 totals 15 residues. Deletions cut 6 bases from V and 2 bases from J, with 14 bases between. Germline CDR1 reads SNHLY; CDR2 reads FYNNEI. The CDR3: CASRVSRGPGNTIYF. DNA for the CDR3: TGTGCCAGCAGGGTCTCCCGGGGCCCTGGAAACACCATATATTTT.

This clone is a singleton in its sample. The rearrangement joins TRBV18 to TRBJ2-2; no clear D gene. This CDR3 spans 14 amino acids. Germline CDR1 KGHSH, CDR2 LQKENI. V lost 1 base and J lost 2, with 5 bases in between. The CDR3 sequence: CASSPQGNTGELFF. The CDR3 DNA is TGTGCCAGCTCACCACAGGGAAACACCGGGGAGCTGTTTTTT. The full variable domain, its missing parts supplied by reference TRBV18 and TRBJ2-2, is NAGVMQNPRHLVRRRGQEARLRCSPMKGHSHVYWYRQLPEEGLKFMVYLQKENIIDESGMPKERFSAEFPKEGPSILRIQQVVRGDSAAYFCASSPQGNTGELFFGEGSRLTVL.

This clone was detected once. V and J are TRBV7-2 and TRBJ1-1; TRBD1 matches 7 bases. The CDR3 sequence is 16 residues long. J was trimmed by 2 bases and V by 8 bases; bases with no gene match: 14. The germline CDR1 and CDR2 sequences are SGHTA and FQGNSA. CDR3 residues: CASRKLRDSRNTEAFF. The CDR3, as DNA: TGTGCCAGCCGAAAATTAAGGGACAGCCGAAACACTGAAGCTTTCTTT. The full variable domain, rest sourced from reference TRBV7-2 and TRBJ1-1, is GAGVSQSPSNKVTEKGKDVELRCDPISGHTALYWYRQSLGQGLEFLIYFQGNSAPDKSGLPSDRFSAERTGGSVSTLTIQRTQQEDSAVYLCASRKLRDSRNTEAFFGQGTRLTVV.

V and J are TRBV7-6 and TRBJ2-1; 7 bases are a match to TRBD2. Germline assignment: CDR1 SGHVS and CDR2 FNYEAQ. V shed 2 bases, J shed 2 bases, and the junction held 3 bases outside the gene matches. CDR3 length: 15 amino acids. This chain's CDR3 is CASSLRAGAYNEQFF. For the CDR3, the DNA is TGTGCCAGCAGCTTAAGGGCGGGAGCCTACAATGAGCAGTTCTTC.

This clone occurred once. The chain recombines TRBV11-2 with TRBJ1-1, with a weak D call TRBD1 (6 bases). Germline V gene data show CDR1 as SGHAT and CDR2 as FQNNGV. V was clipped by 5 bases and J by 3 bases, with 19 bases between them. This CDR3 is 16 amino acids long. CDR3 bases: TGTGCCAGCAGCCAAGGGGTCAGGGGCAAGGACACTGAAGCTTTCTTT. Amino acids: CASSQGVRGKDTEAFF.

V is TRBV11-2 and J is TRBJ2-1, with 8 nucleotides matching TRBD1. V shed 2 bases, J shed 0 bases, and the junction held 0 bases outside the gene matches. The V gene's germline CDR1 is SGHAT and CDR2 FQNNGV. This CDR3 region has 15 residues. CDR3 loop: CASSLTGGSYNEQFF. The CDR3 coding sequence is TGTGCCAGCAGCTTAACAGGGGGCTCCTACAATGAGCAGTTCTTC.

The V call is TRBV23-1, the J call TRBJ2-2; TRBD2 matches 7 bases. TRBV23-1 is noted as an ORF with a role that remains uncertain. V lost 2 bases to trimming and J lost 4 bases; unmatched junction nucleotides: 4. CDR3 length: 15 amino acids. The CDR3 nucleotides read TGCGCCAGCAGTCAAAGGGAGGGAAGCACCGGGGAGCTGTTTTTT. The encoded protein is CASSQREGSTGELFF.

This chain joins TRBV5-1 and TRBJ1-2; 9 bases match TRBD1. This CDR3 comprises 18 residues. Germline V gene data show CDR1 as SGHRS and CDR2 as YFSETQ. J gave up 5 bases and V 1 base, and 15 bases lay outside the gene matches. CDR3 DNA: TGCGCCAGCAGCTTGAGCCCTGAAAACAGGGGGCTAGAGTATGGCTACACCTTC. Translation: CASSLSPENRGLEYGYTF.

This chain joins TRBV7-9 and TRBJ1-6; the match to TRBD1 covers 7 bases. The CDR3 length is 15 residues. Trimming took 1 base from V and 5 from J; bases not matched to a gene: 2. Germline V gives CDR1 SEHNR, CDR2 FQNEAQ (reference sequence). The CDR3 sequence is CASSLGQGDNSPLHF. CDR3 DNA: TGTGCCAGCAGCTTAGGTCAGGGGGATAATTCACCCCTCCACTTT.

Remarks on this clone: Other DNA sequences from this sample encode an identical CDR3 as well. The chain recombines TRBV6-1 with TRBJ2-7; possible D gene TRBD1, 5 bases. V gave up 1 base and J gave up 3 bases, with 10 bases separating them. There are 14 residues in the CDR3. Germline V CDR1 and CDR2: MNHNS, SASEGT. The CDR3 nucleotides read TGTGCCAGCAGTGAAGAGGGGCCCCGCTACGAGCAGTACTTC. It codes for CASSEEGPRYEQYF.

The chain is built from TRBV28 and TRBJ2-3, with 12 bases identical to TRBD2. This CDR3 spans 15 amino acids. Per germline, CDR1 MDHEN and CDR2 SYDVKM. Trimming removed 7 bases from V and 4 bases from J; junction bases left unmatched: 6. CDR3 loop: CASNLLAGGADTQYF. Here the CDR3 DNA reads TGTGCCAGCAACCTACTAGCGGGAGGTGCAGATACGCAGTATTTT.

The chain links TRBV2 to TRBJ1-1; no clear D. This CDR3 spans 13 amino acids. The ends were cut back, 6 bases at V and 4 bases at J, with 12 bases in the middle. Germline values: CDR1 SNHLY, CDR2 FYNNEI. The CDR3 sequence: CASRNLIATEAFF. The CDR3 DNA sequence: TGTGCCAGCAGGAACCTAATCGCCACTGAAGCTTTCTTT.

This clone came up a few times. V usage is TRBV5-5 and J usage is TRBJ1-2; D possibly corresponds to TRBD1 (6 bases). Per germline, CDR1 SGHKS and CDR2 YYEKEE (reference sequence). There are 15 residues in the CDR3. V was clipped by 0 bases and J by 8 bases, with 17 bases between them. The CDR3 here is CASSLGFRGGYGYTF. CDR3 DNA sequence: TGTGCCAGCAGCTTGGGATTCAGGGGAGGATACGGCTACACCTTC.